The TCR beta chain under discussion was sequenced for a study of radiation and T cells in renal cell carcinoma. Study results and caveats: No pretreatment tumor biopsies were available for baseline clonotypes.

Data came from immunoSEQ multiplex PCR; TCRdb stores just in-frame clones and leaves some out. The profile shows fewer than 90,000 clones, 70% to 90% of them singletons. Trimming pared 5 bases from V and 8 bases from J, leaving 13 bases between. The CDR3 has 13 residues. Germline values: CDR1 SGHVS, CDR2 FQNEAQ. Points on this clone: The target antigen is unknown.

The time point is: blood 2 weeks post-SBRT. Treatment given: 15 Gy SBRT to primary tumor, nephrectomy 4 weeks later. The chain has TRBV7-8 and TRBJ2-1; the D call may be TRBD1 or TRBD2 (6 bases each). The sequence was obtained from a woman aged 45-59 years with renal cell carcinoma. The input for sequencing was blood, taken from a patient whose treatment included radiotherapy and nephrectomy. In nucleotides, the CDR3 is TGTGCCAGCAGCCAACTGGAGGGGGATGAGCAGTTCTTC. Translated: CASSQLEGDEQFF.